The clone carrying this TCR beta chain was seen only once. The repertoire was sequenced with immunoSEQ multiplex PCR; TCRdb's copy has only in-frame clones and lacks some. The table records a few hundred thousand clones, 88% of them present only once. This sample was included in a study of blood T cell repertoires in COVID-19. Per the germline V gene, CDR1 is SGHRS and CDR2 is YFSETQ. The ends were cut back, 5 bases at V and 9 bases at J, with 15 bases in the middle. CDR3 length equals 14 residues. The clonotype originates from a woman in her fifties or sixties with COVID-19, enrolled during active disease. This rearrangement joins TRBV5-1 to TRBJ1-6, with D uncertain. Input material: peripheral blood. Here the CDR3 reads CASRDGPRGSPLHF. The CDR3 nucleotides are TGCGCCAGCAGGGACGGGCCGCGGGGTTCACCCCTCCACTTT. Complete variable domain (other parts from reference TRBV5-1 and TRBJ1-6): KAGVTQTPRYLIKTRGQQVTLSCSPISGHRSVSWYQQTPGQGLQFLFEYFSETQRNKGNFPGRFSGRQFSNSRSEMNVSTLELGDSALYLCASRDGPRGSPLHFGNGTRLTVT.